A selection of T cell receptor beta chains follows, all from one sample in a study of T cells in Graves' hyperthyroidism and ophthalmopathy. Via MiXCR, TCRdb re-called the multiplex PCR reads, giving one row per CDR3 protein. This table has fewer than 700,000 distinct CDR3 sequences, around 15% appearing once. The specimen was blood. The receptor set was obtained from a young woman with Graves' hyperthyroidism. CDR3s include the opening cysteine and the closing phenylalanine or tryptophan. The order of the fields is V gene, J gene, clone size, D gene, CDR3 DNA, CDR3 protein. A D gene is named only where the DNA matches it firmly. Part of the rows lack a size; the others show once, few, many or a class for expanded clones.

TRBV15	TRBJ1-1	many	NA	TGTGCCACCAGCAGAGATGCGGGACTTGCGACTGAAGCTTTCTTT	CATSRDAGLATEAFF
TRBV11-2	TRBJ2-2	many	TRBD1	TGTGCCAGCAGCGCCATCGGGACAGGGGGTTTCACGGGGGAGCTGTTTTTT	CASSAIGTGGFTGELFF
TRBV15	TRBJ2-1	NA	TRBD2	TGTGCCACCAGCAGAGTATCCCTAGCGGGAGTCAGAAATGAGCAGTTCTTC	CATSRVSLAGVRNEQFF
TRBV7-9	TRBJ2-7	NA	TRBD2	TGTGCCAGCAGCTTTGGGCCTGGACTAGCAGAGCAGTACTTC	CASSFGPGLAEQYF
TRBV6-2/TRBV6-3	TRBJ2-3	NA	TRBD2	TGTGTCAGCAGTCCGACTAGCGGGAATTTCGCAGATACGCAGTATTTT	CVSSPTSGNFADTQYF
TRBV9	TRBJ2-1	NA	TRBD1	TGTGCCAGCAGCGTAGACGGGGGACAGGGAAATGAGCAGTTCTTC	CASSVDGGQGNEQFF
TRBV10-3	TRBJ2-3	few	TRBD1	TGTGCCATCAGTGACCCAGGACAGGGGAGCACAGATACGCAGTATTTT	CAISDPGQGSTDTQYF
TRBV11-3	TRBJ1-1	many	NA	TGTGCCAGCAGCTTAGTCTATACCAGGCGGAACACTGAAGCTTTCTTT	CASSLVYTRRNTEAFF
TRBV9	TRBJ2-4	NA	TRBD2	TGTGCCAGCAGCAAAGGGGAGGGGAAGGTCGACATTCAGTACTTC	CASSKGEGKVDIQYF
TRBV11-2	TRBJ2-5	many	NA	TGTGCCAGCAGCAACCAAGAGACCCAGTACTTC	CASSNQETQYF
TRBV3-1	TRBJ2-5	few	NA	TGTGCCAGCAGCCAAGAGTGGCCGTTTGGGGAGACCCAGTACTTC	CASSQEWPFGETQYF
TRBV6-1	TRBJ1-2	NA	NA	TGTGCCAGCAAACCGGGAACAGGGAATAACTATGGCTACACCTTC	CASKPGTGNNYGYTF
TRBV11-2	TRBJ2-1	few	TRBD1	TGTGCCAGCAGCTCCACCATCGGGACAGGGCTCGATGAGCAGTTCTTC	CASSSTIGTGLDEQFF
TRBV6-6	TRBJ2-1	many	TRBD2	TGTGCCAGCAGTTACTTAGGACTAGCAAATGAGCAGTTCTTC	CASSYLGLANEQFF
TRBV7-3	TRBJ2-3	NA	NA	TGTGCCAGCAGCTCGGTAGGGTCCCAAACAGATACGCAGTATTTT	CASSSVGSQTDTQYF
TRBV30	TRBJ2-3	many	TRBD1	TGTGCCTGGAGGATCGACAGGGCCACAGATACGCAGTATTTT	CAWRIDRATDTQYF
TRBV12-3/TRBV12-4	TRBJ2-5	NA	TRBD2	TGTGCCAGCAGTTTAACTTACTATAAAGCGGGAGCTGTAGAGACCCAGTACTTC	CASSLTYYKAGAVETQYF
TRBV29-1	TRBJ1-5	many	NA	TGCAGCGTTGGGGCCGCGAATACGGCCCAGCATTTT	CSVGAANTAQHF
TRBV18	TRBJ1-4	many	NA	TGTGCCAGCTCACCACGGGGGGCTAATGAAAAACTGTTTTTT	CASSPRGANEKLFF
TRBV27	TRBJ2-1	many	TRBD2	TGTGCCAGCAGTTTATCAGGGAGGGGCTACAATGAGCAGTTCTTC	CASSLSGRGYNEQFF
TRBV7-3	TRBJ2-3	few	NA	TGTGCCAGCAGCCTACTGACTACGCGCACAGATACGCAGTATTTT	CASSLLTTRTDTQYF
TRBV5-1	TRBJ1-6	NA	TRBD1	TGCGCCAGCAGCTCCCGGGGGACAGGGGGTAATTCACCCCTCCACTTT	CASSSRGTGGNSPLHF
TRBV7-2	TRBJ2-7	NA	TRBD1	TGTGCCAGCAGCAAATATACTTTTGCCGGGACAGCCTTATACGAGCAGTACTTC	CASSKYTFAGTALYEQYF
TRBV30	TRBJ1-6	NA	NA	TGTGCCTGGAGTAGGGGACCTGGGGAATCACCCCTCCACTTT	CAWSRGPGESPLHF
TRBV2	TRBJ2-1	many	NA	TGTGCCAGCAGCCCGGACAGCCCCGGCGGGCAGTTCTTC	CASSPDSPGGQFF
TRBV5-1	TRBJ1-1	NA	NA	TGCGCCAGCAGCCCCTTCGCGGGGTCGCCGAGCACTGAAGCTTTCTTT	CASSPFAGSPSTEAFF